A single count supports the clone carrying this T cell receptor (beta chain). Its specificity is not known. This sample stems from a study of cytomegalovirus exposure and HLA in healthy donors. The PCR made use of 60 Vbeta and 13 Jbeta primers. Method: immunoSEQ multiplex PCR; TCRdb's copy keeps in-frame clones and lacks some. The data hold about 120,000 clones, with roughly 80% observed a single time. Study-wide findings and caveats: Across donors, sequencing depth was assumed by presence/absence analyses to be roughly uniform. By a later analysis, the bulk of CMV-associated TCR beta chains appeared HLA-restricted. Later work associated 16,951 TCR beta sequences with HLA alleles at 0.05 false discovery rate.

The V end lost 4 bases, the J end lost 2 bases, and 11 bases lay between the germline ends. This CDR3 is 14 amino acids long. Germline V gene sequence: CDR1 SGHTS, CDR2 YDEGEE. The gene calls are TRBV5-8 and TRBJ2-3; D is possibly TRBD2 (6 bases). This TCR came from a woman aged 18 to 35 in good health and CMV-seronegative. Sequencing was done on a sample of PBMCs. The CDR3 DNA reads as TGTGCCAGCAGCCCGGGACTCAACACAGATACGCAGTATTTT. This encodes CASSPGLNTDTQYF.